This TCR beta chain derives from a study of OX40 agonist ivuxolimab in advanced cancers. Baseline was the first blood sampling point, followed by cycle 4 day 1 and cycle 7 day 1. The study, taken as a whole, reports: On average, CD8+ T cells had more expanded clones than CD4+.

The CDR3 is 13 amino acids. Trimming removed 3 bases from V and 4 bases from J, with 9 bases in between. The germline gives CDR1 LNHNV, CDR2 YYDKDF (reference sequence). On this clone: Antigen: not known.

TCRdb's copy holds only in-frame clones and misses some; the assay was immunoSEQ multiplex PCR. The table lists approximately 74,000 clones, over 75% of them singletons. The chain is built from TRBV15 and TRBJ2-5; the D is unclear. The sequencing used CD4+ or CD8+ T cells sorted from blood, collected in a trial of the OX40 agonist ivuxolimab. This sequence originates from an adult with an advanced solid tumor such as melanoma, head and neck, liver or kidney cancer. CDR3 bases: TGTGCCACCAGCAGGGGTACCCTAGAGACCCAGTACTTC. It encodes CATSRGTLETQYF.